The next 21 T cell receptor beta chains were all read from a single sample in a study of blood T cell repertoires in COVID-19. TCRdb's table, derived via immunoSEQ multiplex PCR, lists solely in-frame clones and lacks some. Of 200,000 to 250,000 clones listed, approximately 85% are singletons. Sequencing was carried out using peripheral blood. These TCRs come from a woman between 70 and 85 years old with COVID-19, enrolled during active disease.

The chain employs TRBV27 and TRBJ2-6, with TRBD1 matching 7 bases. The CDR3 sequence is 17 residues long. CDR1 and CDR2 from the germline V gene are MNHEY and SMNVEV (reference sequence). The V gene end was trimmed by 0 bases and the J gene end by 2 bases; junction bases not matched to a gene: 4. The CDR3 region has the DNA TGTGCCAGCAGTTTATCAGGGGGCGTCACTGGGGCCAACGTCCTGACTTTC. Encoded protein: CASSLSGGVTGANVLTF.

The chain couples TRBV30 to TRBJ2-1; D possibly corresponds to TRBD1 (7 bases). Trimming removed 0 bases at V and 8 bases at J, with 11 bases between. CDR1 and CDR2 (germline): GTSNPN, SVGIG (reference sequence). The CDR3 has 13 amino acids. The chain's CDR3 is CAWSVGGGDEQFF. CDR3 sequence (DNA): TGTGCCTGGAGTGTTGGAGGGGGCGATGAGCAGTTCTTC.

The chain employs TRBV7-2 and TRBJ1-2; D uncertain. Trimming shortened V by 5 bases and J by 5 bases, and 21 bases separated the two germline ends. The CDR3 sequence is 16 residues long. CDR1 and CDR2 from the germline V gene are SGHTA and FQGNSA. The CDR3 loop is CASSLLAAGGSYGYTF. The CDR3 nucleotides read TGTGCCAGCAGCCTCCTTGCGGCTGGTGGGTCGTATGGCTACACCTTC.

The chain combines TRBV12-5 with TRBJ2-7; 11 nucleotides agree with TRBD1. Germline V gives CDR1 LGHNT, CDR2 FRNRAP. The trim removed 3 bases at V and 1 base at J, leaving 2 bases unmatched. The CDR3 loop spans 15 amino acids. The DNA of the CDR3 is TGTGCTAGTGGTTTCGGGACAGGGGGTTCCTACGAGCAGTACTTC. Translation: CASGFGTGGSYEQYF.

V and J are TRBV18 and TRBJ1-6, with TRBD1 as a possible D gene (5 bases). The CDR3 is made up of 17 amino acids. CDR1 and CDR2 from the germline V gene are KGHSH and LQKENI. The ends were cut back, 0 bases at V and 8 bases at J, with 17 bases in the middle. The CDR3 nucleotides are TGTGCCAGCTCACCACCTAACCAGGGATCTCTGGATTCACCCCTCCACTTT. It specifies CASSPPNQGSLDSPLHF.

The chain recombines TRBV10-3 with TRBJ1-2; TRBD1 is a possible D gene (5 bases). Germline V lookup: CDR1 ENHRY, CDR2 SYGVKD. The CDR3 covers 13 residues. V dropped 11 bases and J dropped 2 bases, with 15 bases sitting between them. CDR3 in amino acids: CALSLGENYGYTF. Written as DNA, the CDR3 is TGTGCCCTCTCTCTAGGGGAAAACTATGGCTACACCTTC.

The V and J genes are TRBV11-3 and TRBJ2-1, with 10 bases aligning to TRBD2. The CDR3 contains 16 residues. The V segment lost 1 base and the J segment 4 bases; nucleotides outside the gene matches: 4. The germline gives CDR1 SGHNT, CDR2 YENEEA. The CDR3 nucleotides are TGTGCCAGCAGCTTAGGAGCTAGCGGGGGTTACAATGAGCAGTTCTTC. Translated, it gives CASSLGASGGYNEQFF.

The V and J genes are TRBV5-1 and TRBJ1-1; 12 positions match TRBD1. There are 17 residues in the CDR3. In germline, CDR1 is SGHRS, CDR2 YFSETQ. Trimming at V came to 4 bases and at J to 3 bases, leaving 10 bases not matched to a gene. CDR3 sequence (DNA): TGCGCCAGCAGCGTTACCGGGACAGGGGGCAAACACACTGAAGCTTTCTTT. Translation: CASSVTGTGGKHTEAFF.

The gene calls are TRBV12-5 and TRBJ1-2; the match to TRBD1 covers 8 bases. Germline loops: CDR1 LGHNT, CDR2 FRNRAP. This CDR3 is 16 amino acids long. With 1 base clipped from V and 7 bases from J, the junction kept 11 bases outside the gene matches. This CDR3 reads CASGLERRDRIFGYTF. The CDR3, as DNA: TGTGCTAGTGGTTTGGAGAGAAGGGACAGGATTTTTGGCTACACCTTC.

The chain combines TRBV6-5 with TRBJ1-2; D is perhaps TRBD1 (6 bases). This CDR3 comprises 14 residues. Germline CDR1 is MNHEY and CDR2 is SVGAGI. V lost 5 bases and J 4 bases, leaving 14 bases between the germline ends. The CDR3, as DNA: TGTGCCAGCAGTACCAGGACAGCTTTCTATGGCTACACCTTC. This encodes CASSTRTAFYGYTF.

V gene TRBV6-5 combines with J gene TRBJ1-2; no reliable D call. The CDR3 contains 13 residues. The germline gives CDR1 MNHEY, CDR2 SVGAGI. The germline V and J ends were trimmed by 7 bases and 5 bases, with 14 bases remaining between them. CDR3 DNA sequence: TGTGCCAGCAAATCCGAGGTCGGATATGGCTACACCTTC. Translating it yields CASKSEVGYGYTF.

V gene TRBV7-2 combines with J gene TRBJ2-5; possible D gene TRBD1, 6 bases. The germline V gene has CDR1 SGHTA and CDR2 FQGNSA. V lost 4 bases to trimming and J lost 1 base, with 13 bases between them. The CDR3 sequence is 15 residues long. The CDR3 DNA reads TGTGCCAGCAGCTCCGACAGAGGGGGCCAAGAGACCCAGTACTTC. Translated: CASSSDRGGQETQYF.

This clone was counted only a few times. The J gene is TRBJ2-5, the V gene TRBV27, with D perhaps TRBD2 (6 bases). Germline-derived CDR1 and CDR2 are MNHEY and SMNVEV (reference sequence). The CDR3 contains 14 residues. Trimming took 4 bases from V and 7 from J, leaving 16 bases between them. This chain's CDR3 is CASSSSGLVGTQYF. For the CDR3, the DNA is TGTGCCAGCAGTTCCTCGGGACTGGTAGGGACCCAGTACTTC.

This rearrangement joins TRBV29-1 to TRBJ1-5; unclear D gene. Germline-derived CDR1 and CDR2 are SQVTM and ANQGSEA. Trimming left V 7 bases short and J 2 bases short, with 9 bases between. The length of the CDR3 is 12 residues. The DNA for the CDR3 is TGCAGCGCGGGAAGCGGCAATCAGCCCCAGCATTTT. Its translation is CSAGSGNQPQHF.

This rearrangement joins TRBV6-6 to TRBJ1-2; D remains unclear. Germline CDR1 MNHNY, CDR2 SVGAGI (reference sequence). This CDR3 spans 15 amino acids. V was clipped by 4 bases and J by 2 bases, with 14 bases between them. The DNA for the CDR3 is TGTGCCAGCAGTTCTCCCGGGTCCGGGAACTATGGCTACACCTTC. This translates into CASSSPGSGNYGYTF.

The V call is TRBV6-5, the J call TRBJ1-1; 8 bases match TRBD1. V dropped 5 bases and J dropped 1; count of bases not matched to a gene: 6. The CDR3 contains 15 residues. Germline V CDR1 and CDR2: MNHEY, SVGAGI. Here the CDR3 reads CASSNRDRKNTEAFF. The CDR3 region has the DNA TGTGCCAGCAGTAATCGGGACAGGAAGAACACTGAAGCTTTCTTT.

This chain connects TRBV12-3 or TRBV12-4 to TRBJ2-7; 10 bases are shared with TRBD1. The J segment lost 9 bases and the V segment lost 6 bases, leaving 8 bases of the junction unmatched. The length of the CDR3 is 13 residues. CDR3 in DNA: TGTGCCAGCAGCCCGGGACAGGGGCCGGGGCAGTACTTC. It yields the protein CASSPGQGPGQYF.

The J gene is TRBJ2-5, the V gene TRBV27; 9 bases fit TRBD1. The CDR3 is 15 residues long. The junction had 4 bases not matched to a gene; V was cut back by 3 bases and J by 2 bases. In germline, CDR1 is MNHEY, CDR2 SMNVEV (reference sequence). The CDR3 nucleotides read TGTGCCAGCAGTTTCGGACAGGGGCGTCAAGAGACCCAGTACTTC. Translating it yields CASSFGQGRQETQYF.

The V gene is TRBV10-3, the J gene TRBJ1-5; weak D call: TRBD1 (6 bases). This CDR3 comprises 15 residues. Trimming stripped 3 bases from V and 4 bases from J, with 13 bases between. The V gene's germline CDR1 is ENHRY and CDR2 SYGVKD. CDR3 nucleotide sequence: TGTGCCATCAGTGACGGCAGGGGAGGGAATCAGCCCCAGCATTTT. Encoded protein: CAISDGRGGNQPQHF.

The chain is built from TRBV14 and TRBJ2-5; 8 nucleotides line up with TRBD2. The germline V gene has CDR1 SGHDN and CDR2 FVKESK. The CDR3 has 13 amino acids. Trimming took 1 base from V and 9 from J; bases not matched to a gene: 4. The CDR3 here is CASSQGLLAAQYF. In nucleotides, the CDR3 is TGTGCCAGCAGCCAAGGACTACTAGCGGCCCAGTACTTC.

The rearrangement joins TRBV7-9 to TRBJ1-5; D remains ambiguous. Germline CDR1 and CDR2: SEHNR and FQNEAQ (reference sequence). This CDR3 contains 19 residues. The germline V and J ends were trimmed by 2 bases and 0 bases, with 20 bases remaining between them. CDR3 in DNA: TGTGCCAGCAGCTTAACTTTTACCCCTAGCCCAGATAGCAATCAGCCCCAGCATTTT. Translated, it gives CASSLTFTPSPDSNQPQHF.